This entry is about one T cell receptor (beta chain). As yet, its antigen is unknown. This entry belongs to a study of Ad26.COV2.S vaccination and SARS-CoV-2 variants. Clones were read by immunoSEQ multiplex PCR, and TCRdb kept only the in-frame ones, dropping some. Among a few hundred thousand clones, roughly 84% were seen once, and the ten largest hold around 3.6%. With 0 bases removed from V and 3 bases from J, the gap between germline ends came to 6 bases. CDR3 length: 15 amino acids. The treatment here: roughly 18 received Ad26.COV2.S at low or high dose, single or two shots; five or six received placebo; per-sample allocation not given. Samples came from day 63 after the first vaccine or placebo injection. Boston supplied an adult donor aged 18-55 years. The study, taken as a whole, reports: The TCR breadth and depth analyses may have understated or missed part of the total T cell responses.

The chain has TRBV23-1 and TRBJ1-6; no clear D. TRBV23-1 is filed as an ORF, its function uncertain. The input for sequencing was peripheral blood, taken in a trial of Ad26.COV2.S vaccine versus placebo. The sequence was obtained from a person aged 18-65 years who received the Ad26.COV2.S COVID-19 vaccine or a placebo. The DNA for the CDR3 is TGCGCCAGCAGTCAATCGCGAGACTATAATTCACCCCTCCACTTT. Its translation: CASSQSRDYNSPLHF.